This record looks at one T cell receptor (beta chain) sequence and its context. These data originate in a study of blood T cell repertoires in COVID-19. The wider study: Specimens from acute and convalescent COVID-19 originated in the United States, Italy and Spain.

TCRdb's table, derived via immunoSEQ multiplex PCR, lists solely in-frame clones and lacks some. The profile shows about 32,000 clones, roughly 90% of them singletons. V was clipped by 3 bases and J by 6 bases; unmatched bases: 11. This CDR3 spans 16 amino acids. CDR1 LNHDA and CDR2 SQIVND come from the germline V gene (reference sequence). The source is a man in his forties or fifties with active or convalescent COVID-19. The rearrangement joins TRBV19 to TRBJ1-5; 7 bases map to TRBD1. The sequencing input was peripheral blood. CDR3 residues: CASSMMGTGARQPQHF. CDR3 in DNA: TGTGCCAGTAGTATGATGGGTACAGGGGCTCGTCAGCCCCAGCATTTT.